Below, one TCR beta chain is given with its context. Amplification used 60 Vbeta primers and 13 Jbeta primers. Sequencing used immunoSEQ multiplex PCR; TCRdb keeps in-frame clones, though not all of them. The data contain about 76,000 clones, roughly 85% of them seen just once; the ten biggest clones take up about 2.3%. The data were obtained in a study of cytomegalovirus exposure and HLA in healthy donors. Germline trimming cut 2 bases from V and 2 bases from J; bases unmatched to any gene: 3. This CDR3 region has 15 residues. The germline V gene encodes CDR1 SGHTA and CDR2 FQGNSA. The sequence derives from a young man in good health and CMV-seronegative. Sequencing was done on a sample of PBMCs. The V call is TRBV7-2, the J call TRBJ2-1; 7 positions match TRBD2. DNA of the CDR3: TGTGCCAGCAGCTTAAACAGCGGGACCTACAATGAGCAGTTCTTC. Translation: CASSLNSGTYNEQFF. The full variable domain, with the rest looked up from reference TRBV7-2 and TRBJ2-1, is GAGVSQSPSNKVTEKGKDVELRCDPISGHTALYWYRQSLGQGLEFLIYFQGNSAPDKSGLPSDRFSAERTGGSVSTLTIQRTQQEDSAVYLCASSLNSGTYNEQFFGPGTRLTVL.